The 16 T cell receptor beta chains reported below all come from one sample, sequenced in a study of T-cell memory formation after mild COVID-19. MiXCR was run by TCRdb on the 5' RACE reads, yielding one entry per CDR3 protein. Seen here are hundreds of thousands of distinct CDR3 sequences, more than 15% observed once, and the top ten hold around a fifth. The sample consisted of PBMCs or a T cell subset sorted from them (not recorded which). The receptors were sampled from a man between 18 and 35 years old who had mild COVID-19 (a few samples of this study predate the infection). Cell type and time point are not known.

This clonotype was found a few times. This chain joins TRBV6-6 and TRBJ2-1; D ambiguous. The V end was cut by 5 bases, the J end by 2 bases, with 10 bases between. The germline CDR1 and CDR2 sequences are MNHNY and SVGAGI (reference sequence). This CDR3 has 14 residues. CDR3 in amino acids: CASSAGFPYNEQFF. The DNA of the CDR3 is TGTGCCAGCAGTGCAGGATTCCCCTACAATGAGCAGTTCTTC.

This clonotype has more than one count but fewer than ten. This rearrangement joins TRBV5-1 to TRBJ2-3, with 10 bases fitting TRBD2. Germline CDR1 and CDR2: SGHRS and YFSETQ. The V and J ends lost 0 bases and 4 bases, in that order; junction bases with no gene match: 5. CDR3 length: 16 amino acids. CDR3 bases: TGCGCCAGCAGCTTGGCACTAGCGGGGAGTTCAGATACGCAGTATTTT. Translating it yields CASSLALAGSSDTQYF.

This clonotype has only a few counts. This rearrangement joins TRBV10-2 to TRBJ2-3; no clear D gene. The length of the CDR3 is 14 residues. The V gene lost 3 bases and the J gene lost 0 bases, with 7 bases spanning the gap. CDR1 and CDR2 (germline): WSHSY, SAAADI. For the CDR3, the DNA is TGCGCCAGCAGTGATGGCACTAGCACAGATACGCAGTATTTT. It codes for CASSDGTSTDTQYF.

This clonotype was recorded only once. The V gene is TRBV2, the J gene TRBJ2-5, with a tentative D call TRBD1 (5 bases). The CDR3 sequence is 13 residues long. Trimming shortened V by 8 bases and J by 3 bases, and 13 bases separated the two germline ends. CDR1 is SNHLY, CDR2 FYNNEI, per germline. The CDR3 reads CASSRAREETQYF. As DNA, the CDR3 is TGTGCCAGCTCCCGGGCCAGGGAAGAGACCCAGTACTTC.

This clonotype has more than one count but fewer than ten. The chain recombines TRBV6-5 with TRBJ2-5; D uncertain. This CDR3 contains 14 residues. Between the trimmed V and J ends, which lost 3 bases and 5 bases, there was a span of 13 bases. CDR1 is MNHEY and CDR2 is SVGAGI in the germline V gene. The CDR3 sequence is CASSYDRPPETQYF. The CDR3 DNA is TGTGCCAGCAGTTATGATCGCCCGCCGGAGACCCAGTACTTC.

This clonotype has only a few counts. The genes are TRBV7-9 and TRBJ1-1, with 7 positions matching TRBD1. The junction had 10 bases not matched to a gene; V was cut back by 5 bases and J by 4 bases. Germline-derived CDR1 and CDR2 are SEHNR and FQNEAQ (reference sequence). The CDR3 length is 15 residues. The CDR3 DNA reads TGTGCCAGCAGCCCCACGACAGGGTGGAGCACTGAAGCTTTCTTT. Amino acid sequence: CASSPTTGWSTEAFF.

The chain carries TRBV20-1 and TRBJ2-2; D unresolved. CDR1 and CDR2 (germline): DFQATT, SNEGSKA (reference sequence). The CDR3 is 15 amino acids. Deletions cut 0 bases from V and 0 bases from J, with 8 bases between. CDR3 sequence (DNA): TGCAGTGCTAGAGATCCCCAATCGAACACCGGGGAGCTGTTTTTT. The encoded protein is CSARDPQSNTGELFF.

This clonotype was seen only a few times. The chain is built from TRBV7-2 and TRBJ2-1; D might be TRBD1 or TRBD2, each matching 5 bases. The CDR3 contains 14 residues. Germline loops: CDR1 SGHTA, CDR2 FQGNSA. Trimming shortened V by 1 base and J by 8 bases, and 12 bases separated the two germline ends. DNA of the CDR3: TGTGCCAGCAGCTTAGGGGGGTCTTCGGATGAGCAGTTCTTC. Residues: CASSLGGSSDEQFF.

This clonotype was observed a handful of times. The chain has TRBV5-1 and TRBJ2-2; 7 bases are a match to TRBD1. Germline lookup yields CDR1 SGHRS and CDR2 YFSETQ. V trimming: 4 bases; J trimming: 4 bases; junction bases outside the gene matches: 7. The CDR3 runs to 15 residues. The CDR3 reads CASSDPTGSTGELFF. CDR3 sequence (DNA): TGCGCCAGCAGCGACCCGACAGGGTCCACCGGGGAGCTGTTTTTT.

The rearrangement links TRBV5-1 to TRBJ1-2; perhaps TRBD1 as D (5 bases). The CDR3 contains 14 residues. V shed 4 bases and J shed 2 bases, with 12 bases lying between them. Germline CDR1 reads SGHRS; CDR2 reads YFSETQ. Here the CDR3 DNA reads TGCGCCAGCAGCCAAGACGCAGGGAACTATGGCTACACCTTC. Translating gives CASSQDAGNYGYTF.

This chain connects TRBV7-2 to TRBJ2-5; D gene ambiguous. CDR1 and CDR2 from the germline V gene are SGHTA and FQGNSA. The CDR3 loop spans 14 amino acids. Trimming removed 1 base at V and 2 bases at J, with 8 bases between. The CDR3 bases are TGTGCCAGCAGCTTAGAGTGGAGTCAAGAGACCCAGTACTTC. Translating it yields CASSLEWSQETQYF.

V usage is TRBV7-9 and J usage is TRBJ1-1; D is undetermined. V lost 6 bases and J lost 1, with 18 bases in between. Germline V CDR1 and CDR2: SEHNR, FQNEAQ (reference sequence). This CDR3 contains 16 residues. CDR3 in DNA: TGTGCCAGCAGTTTCGCTGGGCCCCGGGGGAACACTGAAGCTTTCTTT. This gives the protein CASSFAGPRGNTEAFF.

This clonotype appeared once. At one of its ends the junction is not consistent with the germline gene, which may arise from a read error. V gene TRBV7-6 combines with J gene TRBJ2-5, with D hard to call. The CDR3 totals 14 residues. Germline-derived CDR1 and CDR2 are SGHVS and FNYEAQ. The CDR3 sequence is CDSSLYSEQETQYF. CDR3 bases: TGTGACAGCAGCTTATACAGCGAACAAGAGACCCAGTACTTC.

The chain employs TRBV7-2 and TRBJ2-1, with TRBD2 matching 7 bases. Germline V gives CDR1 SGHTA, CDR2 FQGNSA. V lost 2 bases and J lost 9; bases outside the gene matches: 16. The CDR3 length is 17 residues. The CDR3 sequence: CASSLIPWRAGSVEQFF. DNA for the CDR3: TGTGCCAGCAGCTTAATCCCCTGGCGAGCGGGGAGCGTTGAGCAGTTCTTC.

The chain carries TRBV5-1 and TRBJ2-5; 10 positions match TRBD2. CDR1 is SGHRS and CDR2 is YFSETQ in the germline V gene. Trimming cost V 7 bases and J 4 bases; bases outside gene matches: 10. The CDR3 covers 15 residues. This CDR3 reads CASAPWASGGETQYF. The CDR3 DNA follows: TGCGCCAGCGCACCCTGGGCTAGCGGGGGAGAGACCCAGTACTTC. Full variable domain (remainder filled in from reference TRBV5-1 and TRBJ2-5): KAGVTQTPRYLIKTRGQQVTLSCSPISGHRSVSWYQQTPGQGLQFLFEYFSETQRNKGNFPGRFSGRQFSNSRSEMNVSTLELGDSALYLCASAPWASGGETQYFGPGTRLLVL.

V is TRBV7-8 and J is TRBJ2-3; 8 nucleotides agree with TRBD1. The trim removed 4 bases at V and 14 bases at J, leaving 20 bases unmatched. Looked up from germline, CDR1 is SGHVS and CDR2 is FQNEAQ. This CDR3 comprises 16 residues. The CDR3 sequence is CASSSQPSGTGEVRYF. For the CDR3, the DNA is TGTGCCAGCAGCTCGCAACCCTCCGGGACAGGTGAAGTGAGGTATTTT.